This T cell receptor beta chain was observed in a study of regulatory T cells in long-lasting Graves disease. Study in general: A definition of persistent Graves' disease required over 5 years of antithyroid drugs plus positive TSH receptor antibodies.

Indicated time point: persistent/refractory GD, antithyroid drugs over 5 years with positive TRAb. Extracted PBMC RNA gave rise to the TCR library. Germline V gives CDR1 SNHLY, CDR2 FYNNEI. V trimming: 6 bases; J trimming: 8 bases; junction bases outside the gene matches: 14. The CDR3 totals 16 residues. This clonotype was seen repeatedly, ten times or more. Its specificity is unknown. CDR3-region Arm-PCR and iRepertoire HTBI primers produced the TCR beta libraries. Using its own MiXCR run on the multiplex PCR reads, TCRdb lists one record per CDR3 protein. The table has 350,000 to 500,000 distinct CDR3 sequences, about 21% seen once. Whole-study results and caveats: It is possible that accuracy was reduced by the small size of the sample.

The chain joins TRBV2 to TRBJ1-4; TRBD1 agrees at 8 bases. The material was peripheral blood mononuclear cells (PBMCs), obtained when the disease was refractory, from a patient treated with antithyroid drugs. The TCR sequence derives from a female donor with Graves disease. The CDR3 sequence is CASRDIRTGFGEKLFF. The CDR3 DNA is TGTGCCAGCAGGGACATCCGGACAGGGTTTGGCGAAAAACTGTTTTTT.